This T cell receptor (beta chain) is from a study of low-dose radiotherapy and immunotherapy resistance in tumors. Looking at the study overall: Cohort 2 received 1 Gy per fraction every two weeks, totaling 13 Gy over 26 weeks. Patients' oral aspirin dose was 300 mg daily across four cycles from cycle 1 day 1.

Alpha and beta chains were covered, as first-strand cDNA relied on TRAV- and TRBV-specific primers. With a V-primer adapter and a constant-region primer, TCRs were amplified for about 19 PCR cycles. TCRdb fed the reads into MiXCR, producing one record per CDR3 protein. Among 95,000 to 100,000 distinct CDR3 sequences listed, less than 25% were seen once. Many counts were recorded for this clonotype. As to time point: after trial treatment. The sample's treatment: LDRT plus nivolumab, ipilimumab, low-dose cyclophosphamide and aspirin (RACIN trial). Donors, who were enrolled in a single-arm phase I dose-escalation trial, received nivolumab, ipilimumab, aspirin, low-dose cyclophosphamide and low-dose radiotherapy. Patients qualified if they had advanced solid tumors that lacked tumor-infiltrating lymphocytes. The TCR was taken from a male donor with prostate cancer. The sequencing used PBMCs, collected after low-dose radiotherapy plus immunotherapy.

CDR3 protein: CASSHHSAGGLTDTQYF. The CDR3, as DNA: TGTGCCAGCAGCCATCACTCAGCGGGGGGACTCACAGATACGCAGTATTTT. V and J are TRBV4-2 and TRBJ2-3; TRBD2 agrees at 9 bases. The CDR3 is made up of 17 amino acids. After removal of 3 bases from V and 2 bases from J, the junction contained 9 bases not matched to a gene. Germline CDR1 LGHNA, CDR2 YNFKEQ.